A single sample gave rise to the 5 T cell receptor beta chains below, sequenced in a study of T cell responses to AZD1222 COVID-19 vaccine (dated by TCRdb to about 2021). Libraries were made using the immunoSEQ multiplex PCR assay. The table comes from immuneACCESS by way of TCRdb, which keeps in-frame sequences with V and J called. Part of the clones is missing from these tables; in studies checked, under half for an unresolved V gene and the rest for unknown reasons. This sample gives roughly 180,000 clones in total; almost 90% of them show up just once. The biggest ten clones account for roughly 0.49% of the sample. The intended sense of this specimen's time point label: baseline before first vaccination. Here the sequenced sample was peripheral blood, taken on day 0 of AZD1222 vaccination. The receptors originated from an adult in good health.

This chain links TRBV10-3 with TRBJ2-1, with 7 bases matching TRBD2. V shed 2 bases, J shed 10 bases, and the junction held 11 bases outside the gene matches. Germline assignment: CDR1 ENHRY and CDR2 SYGVKD. This CDR3 region has 15 residues. The CDR3 coding sequence is TGTGCCATCAGTGAGCCCAGCGGGATGGGGGAGGAGCAGTTCTTC. Translating it yields CAISEPSGMGEEQFF.

This chain joins TRBV7-2 and TRBJ2-5; D unresolved. Germline values: CDR1 SGHTA, CDR2 FQGNSA. This CDR3 has 15 residues. Trimming cost V 6 bases and J 1 base, with 15 bases left between them. CDR3 in DNA: TGTGCCAGCAGTGGCCTATGGGTCGGCCAAGAGACCCAGTACTTC. The encoded protein is CASSGLWVGQETQYF.

V gene TRBV24-1 combines with J gene TRBJ2-7; 11 bases fit TRBD1. The CDR3 is 16 amino acids. The germline V gene encodes CDR1 KGHDR and CDR2 SFDVKD. V lost 4 bases to trimming and J lost 1 base; unmatched junction nucleotides: 5. CDR3 amino acids: CATSDPGTGGSYEQYF. The CDR3 bases are TGTGCCACCAGTGACCCCGGGACAGGGGGTTCCTACGAGCAGTACTTC.

The V call is TRBV20-1, the J call TRBJ1-1; no clear D. Germline V gene lookup returns CDR1 DFQATT and CDR2 SNEGSKA (reference sequence). The CDR3 has 11 residues. V lost 2 bases to trimming and J lost 0 bases, with 1 base between them. This chain's CDR3 is CSARMNTEAFF. CDR3 sequence (DNA): TGCAGTGCTAGAATGAACACTGAAGCTTTCTTT.

This chain uses TRBV10-1 with TRBJ2-3; weak D call: TRBD2 (5 bases). Trimming stripped 3 bases from V and 6 bases from J, with 10 bases between. Germline V gives CDR1 WNHNN, CDR2 SYGVQD (reference sequence). The CDR3 extends over 13 amino acids. DNA of the CDR3: TGCGCCAGCAGTGACCCGAGGAGGGATACGCAGTATTTT. Translated, it gives CASSDPRRDTQYF.